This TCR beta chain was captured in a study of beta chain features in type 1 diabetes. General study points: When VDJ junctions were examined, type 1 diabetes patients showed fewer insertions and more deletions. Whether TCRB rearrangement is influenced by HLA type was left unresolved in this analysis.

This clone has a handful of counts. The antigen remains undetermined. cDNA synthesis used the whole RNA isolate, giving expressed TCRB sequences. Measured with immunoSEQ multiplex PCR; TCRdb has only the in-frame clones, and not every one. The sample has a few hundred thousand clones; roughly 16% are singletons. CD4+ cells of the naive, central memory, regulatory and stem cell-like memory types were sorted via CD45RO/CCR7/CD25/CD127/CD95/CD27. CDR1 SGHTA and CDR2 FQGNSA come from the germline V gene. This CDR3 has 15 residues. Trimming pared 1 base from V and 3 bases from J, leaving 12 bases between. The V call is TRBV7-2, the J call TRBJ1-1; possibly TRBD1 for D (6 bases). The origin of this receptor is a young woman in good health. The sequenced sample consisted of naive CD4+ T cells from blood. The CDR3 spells CASSLVQGMDTEAFF. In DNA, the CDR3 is TGTGCCAGCAGCTTAGTACAGGGAATGGACACTGAAGCTTTCTTT.